This T cell receptor (beta chain) was captured in a study of Tregs in tolerant kidney transplant recipients. Study-level points and caveats: Findings come from small patient numbers and require larger validation.

Unstimulated Tregs (CD4+CD25+CD127-) and CD4+CD25- non-Tregs were sorted from PBMCs. Trimming left V 2 bases short and J 1 base short, with 5 bases between. The CDR3 is 13 amino acids. Germline V CDR1 and CDR2: MNHEY, SVGAGI. Profiled with immunoSEQ multiplex PCR; TCRdb holds only in-frame clones, not every one. The sample has about 120,000 clones, almost 95% seen once. A note on this clone: Its target is unknown.

The gene calls are TRBV6-5 and TRBJ1-1, with D possibly TRBD1 on 5 matching bases. This sequence was found in a human donor in good health. The sample consisted of CD4+ T cells from blood. The CDR3 sequence is CASSYQGNTEAFF. The CDR3 DNA reads as TGTGCCAGCAGTTACCAGGGGAACACTGAAGCTTTCTTT.